This TCR beta chain was captured by sequencing in a study of blood T cell repertoires in COVID-19. For the study at large: Researchers got acute and convalescent COVID-19 samples from the United States, Italy and Spain.

Unmatched junction bases numbered 5, after V lost 1 base and J lost 6 bases. The CDR3 loop spans 16 amino acids. Germline V gene sequence: CDR1 MNHEY, CDR2 SMNVEV (reference sequence). Sequencing used immunoSEQ multiplex PCR; TCRdb keeps in-frame clones, though not all of them. The data contain more than 90,000 clones, about four fifths of them singletons. V gene TRBV27 combines with J gene TRBJ2-1; 11 nucleotides line up with TRBD1. Sequencing was carried out using peripheral blood. This TCR derives from a human donor in a cohort sampled during active COVID-19. The CDR3 DNA reads as TGTGCCAGCAGTTTATATAGGACAGGGGGCTCCAATGAGCAGTTCTTC. This sequence encodes CASSLYRTGGSNEQFF.